Each of the 10 T cell receptor beta chains below was sequenced from the same sample in a study of T cell changes during pregnancy in multiple sclerosis. The repertoire was sequenced with immunoSEQ multiplex PCR; TCRdb's copy has only in-frame clones and lacks some. The table has some 29,000 clones, 80% to 95% seen once. Sequencing used CD8+ T cells from peripheral blood mononuclear cells, obtained before pregnancy. These receptors came from a female donor with multiple sclerosis, enrolled in a pregnancy study.

The chain joins TRBV7-8 to TRBJ2-7; a possible D gene is TRBD1 (6 bases). The CDR3 covers 16 residues. CDR1 SGHVS and CDR2 FQNEAQ come from the germline V gene. With 1 base removed from V and 1 base from J, the gap between germline ends came to 14 bases. CDR3 DNA: TGTGCCAGCAGCTTAGGAACAGGGTCGACTTCCTACGAGCAGTACTTC. Protein: CASSLGTGSTSYEQYF.

V gene TRBV7-3 combines with J gene TRBJ1-4; 9 nucleotides match TRBD1. Germline assignment: CDR1 SGHTA and CDR2 FQGTGA. This CDR3 spans 14 amino acids. Trimming took 2 bases from V and 7 from J; bases not matched to a gene: 2. The CDR3 nucleotides read TGTGCCAGCAGCTTAGTGACAGGGGGTGAAAAACTGTTTTTT. Translating it yields CASSLVTGGEKLFF. The whole variable domain, filled in from reference TRBV7-3 and TRBJ1-4, reads GAGVSQTPSNKVTEKGKYVELRCDPISGHTALYWYRQSLGQGPEFLIYFQGTGAADDSGLPNDRFFAVRPEGSVSTLKIQRTERGDSAVYLCASSLVTGGEKLFFGSGTQLSVL.

The J gene is TRBJ1-1, the V gene TRBV28, with D possibly TRBD1 on 5 matching bases. V dropped 2 bases and J dropped 0 bases, with 13 bases sitting between them. The CDR3 consists of 16 residues. Germline CDR1 MDHEN, CDR2 SYDVKM. Here the CDR3 reads CASSLPRGGLNTEAFF. The CDR3 bases are TGTGCCAGCAGTTTACCCCGCGGGGGATTGAACACTGAAGCTTTCTTT.

Only a few counts were recorded for this clone. The rearrangement uses TRBV19 and TRBJ2-1, with TRBD2 matching over 11 bases. Trimming at V came to 4 bases and at J to 5 bases, leaving 10 bases not matched to a gene. This CDR3 has 17 amino acids. The germline V gene has CDR1 LNHDA and CDR2 SQIVND (reference sequence). CDR3 nucleotide sequence: TGTGCCAGTAGTACCCTCCCGCCGGGACTAGCGGACAATGAGCAGTTCTTC. It codes for CASSTLPPGLADNEQFF. Complete variable domain (other parts from reference TRBV19 and TRBJ2-1): DGGITQSPKYLFRKEGQNVTLSCEQNLNHDAMYWYRQDPGQGLRLIYYSQIVNDFQKGDIAEGYSVSREKKESFPLTVTSAQKNPTAFYLCASSTLPPGLADNEQFFGPGTRLTVL.

V usage is TRBV5-1 and J usage is TRBJ2-1; 8 bases align to TRBD2. This CDR3 has 15 amino acids. After removal of 2 bases from V and 8 bases from J, the junction contained 9 bases not matched to a gene. The germline gives CDR1 SGHRS, CDR2 YFSETQ. The CDR3, as DNA: TGCGCCAGCAGCTTATCAGCGGGAGATGTGGATGAGCAGTTCTTC. This sequence encodes CASSLSAGDVDEQFF.

The gene calls are TRBV18 and TRBJ2-6; D perhaps matches TRBD1 (6 bases). Germline CDR1 is KGHSH and CDR2 is LQKENI. V was clipped by 1 base and J by 1 base, with 8 bases between them. The CDR3 runs 16 residues. The DNA of the CDR3 is TGTGCCAGCTCACCACTACAGGGATCTGGGGCCAACGTCCTGACTTTC. It is translated as CASSPLQGSGANVLTF.

DNA of the CDR3: TGTGCCAGCAGCTTTGGGACTAGCGGACAACAAGAGACCCAGTACTTC. Its translation: CASSFGTSGQQETQYF. The chain uses TRBV7-9 and TRBJ2-5, with 11 nucleotides matching TRBD2. CDR3 length: 16 residues. The J segment lost 2 bases and the V segment lost 3 bases, leaving 5 bases of the junction unmatched. Germline values: CDR1 SEHNR, CDR2 FQNEAQ (reference sequence).

The chain uses TRBV4-1 and TRBJ1-1, with D unclear. This CDR3 is built from 13 residues. V dropped 1 base and J dropped 2 bases, with 5 bases sitting between them. The germline CDR1 and CDR2 sequences are MGHRA and YSYEKL. CDR3 nucleotides: TGCGCCAGCAGCCAAGGGGCTAACACTGAAGCTTTCTTT. This translates into CASSQGANTEAFF.

The rearrangement uses TRBV4-3 and TRBJ2-7; 7 nucleotides match TRBD2. Germline trimming cut 0 bases from V and 1 base from J; bases unmatched to any gene: 6. Germline V gene data show CDR1 as LGHNA and CDR2 as YSLEER. The CDR3 sequence is 16 residues long. The chain's CDR3 is CASSQERAGRSYEQYF. CDR3 in DNA: TGCGCCAGCAGCCAAGAAAGAGCGGGAAGATCCTACGAGCAGTACTTC.

This chain connects TRBV9 to TRBJ1-2; the D gene is possibly TRBD1 (5 bases). Germline CDR1 SGDLS, CDR2 YYNGEE. The CDR3 is 14 amino acids. The V gene lost 0 bases and the J gene lost 3 bases, with 9 bases spanning the gap. The CDR3 nucleotides are TGTGCCAGCAGCGTAGAGGCACAGGACTATGGCTACACCTTC. Translation gives CASSVEAQDYGYTF.